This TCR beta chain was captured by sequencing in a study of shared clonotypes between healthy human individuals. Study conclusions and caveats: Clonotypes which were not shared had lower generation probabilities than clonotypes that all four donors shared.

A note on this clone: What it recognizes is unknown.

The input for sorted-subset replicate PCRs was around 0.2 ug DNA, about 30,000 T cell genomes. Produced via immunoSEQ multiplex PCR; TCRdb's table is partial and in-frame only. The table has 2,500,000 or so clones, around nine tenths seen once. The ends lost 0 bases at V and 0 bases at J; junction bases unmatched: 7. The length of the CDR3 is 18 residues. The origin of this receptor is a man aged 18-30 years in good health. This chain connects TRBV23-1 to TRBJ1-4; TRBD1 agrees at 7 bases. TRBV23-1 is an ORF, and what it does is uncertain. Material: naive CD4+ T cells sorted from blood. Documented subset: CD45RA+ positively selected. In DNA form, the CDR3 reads TGCGCCAGCAGTCAATCAGGGGACAGCAACGCAACTAATGAAAAACTGTTTTTT. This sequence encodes CASSQSGDSNATNEKLFF.